This T cell receptor beta chain was sequenced for a study of identical twins. Study-level results: Cross-sectional statistical analysis was relied on for the conclusions, without the same donors being followed.

In this sample, this clonotype turned up a few times. Its target is unknown. Looked up from germline, CDR1 is LNHDA and CDR2 is SQIVND (reference sequence). This CDR3 region has 14 residues. The V end was cut by 3 bases, the J end by 0 bases, with 8 bases between. Via MiXCR, TCRdb re-called the 5' RACE reads, giving one row per CDR3 protein. The sample lists approximately 300,000 distinct CDR3 sequences, 8% to 9.5% seen once, with under 7.5% in the top ten. The same sample was also studied in work on yellow fever vaccine responses in identical twins.

This TCR was sampled from a woman aged 18-29 years in good health. The sample taken for sequencing was CD8+ T cells sorted from blood. This sequence joins TRBV19 and TRBJ1-1, with no clear D. The CDR3 loop is CASSIWHMNTEAFF. CDR3 bases: TGTGCCAGTAGTATTTGGCATATGAACACTGAAGCTTTCTTT.